The 10 T cell receptor beta chains below were found in one sample sequenced in a study of blood T cell repertoires in COVID-19. Assay used: immunoSEQ multiplex PCR; TCRdb lists only in-frame clones, some missing. The sample records 140,000 or so clones, approximately 73% being singletons. Input material: peripheral blood. The receptors stem from a man in his 60s with acute or convalescent COVID-19.

V and J are TRBV11-3 and TRBJ2-7; the D gene is possibly TRBD1 (5 bases). The CDR3 contains 14 residues. V lost 5 bases and J 3 bases, leaving 14 bases between the germline ends. CDR1 and CDR2 from the germline V gene are SGHNT and YENEEA. The CDR3 DNA follows: TGTGCCAGCAGCCTCGGGCAGGGAAACTACGAGCAGTACTTC. It is translated as CASSLGQGNYEQYF. Full variable domain (remainder filled in from reference TRBV11-3 and TRBJ2-7): EAGVVQSPRYKIIEKKQPVAFWCNPISGHNTLYWYLQNLGQGPELLIRYENEEAVDDSQLPKDRFSAERLKGVDSTLKIQPAELGDSAVYLCASSLGQGNYEQYFGPGTRLTVT.

The CDR3 loop is CASSQLYSRQGAGANVLTF. CDR3 bases: TGTGCCAGCAGCCAATTATATTCGAGACAGGGAGCCGGGGCCAACGTCCTGACTTTC. The rearrangement joins TRBV16 to TRBJ2-6, with 7 bases identical to TRBD1. V shed 1 base and J 4 bases; nucleotides not matched to a gene: 13. Germline values: CDR1 KGHSY, CDR2 FQNENV. CDR3 length: 19 amino acids. The full variable domain, completed using reference TRBV16 and TRBJ2-6, is GEEVAQTPKHLVRGEGQKAKLYCAPIKGHSYVFWYQQVLKNEFKFLISFQNENVFDETGMPKERFSAKCLPNSPCSLEIQATKLEDSAVYFCASSQLYSRQGAGANVLTFGAGSRLTVL.

This rearrangement joins TRBV5-4 to TRBJ2-3; 9 bases agree with TRBD2. The CDR3 spans 15 residues. Trimming at V came to 3 bases and at J to 1 base, leaving 3 bases not matched to a gene. Germline lookup yields CDR1 SGHNT and CDR2 YYREEE (reference sequence). CDR3 DNA: TGTGCCAGCAGCTCCAGGACTAGCGGCACAGATACGCAGTATTTT. It encodes CASSSRTSGTDTQYF.

The rearrangement joins TRBV27 to TRBJ2-3; TRBD2 matches 12 bases. J was trimmed by 2 bases and V by 2 bases; bases with no gene match: 2. CDR3 length: 16 amino acids. Germline V gene lookup returns CDR1 MNHEY and CDR2 SMNVEV (reference sequence). The CDR3, as DNA: TGTGCCAGCAGTTTAACTAGCGGGAGGAACACAGATACGCAGTATTTT. This codes for CASSLTSGRNTDTQYF.

The rearrangement uses TRBV10-3 and TRBJ2-1; 14 nucleotides align to TRBD2. CDR3 length: 17 amino acids. The junction had 9 bases not matched to a gene; V was cut back by 4 bases and J by 7 bases. Germline CDR1 reads ENHRY; CDR2 reads SYGVKD. The CDR3 nucleotides read TGTGCCATCAGTGCCTTCACCGGGACTAGCGGGAGTAATGAGCAGTTCTTC. Translating it yields CAISAFTGTSGSNEQFF.

This clone was seen many times. V is TRBV3-1 (or the pseudogene TRBV3-2) and J is TRBJ2-3, with 8 bases that match TRBD2. The CDR3 totals 14 residues. Germline CDR1 reads LGHDT; CDR2 reads YNNKEL (reference sequence). Germline trimming cut 2 bases from V and 8 bases from J; bases unmatched to any gene: 6. CDR3 nucleotide sequence: TGTGCCAGCAGCCAATACGGGAGGGCGGTTACGCAGTATTTT. The encoded protein is CASSQYGRAVTQYF.

This chain connects TRBV21-1 to TRBJ2-1; TRBD2 is taken as the D call from the table, unchecked against the DNA. TRBV21-1 is a listed pseudogene. This CDR3 has 20 residues. In nucleotides, the CDR3 is TGTGCCAGCAGCAAAAAGCGGACTAGCGGGAACCCCAAAAATCACAATGAGCAGTTCTTC. Protein sequence: CASSKKRTSGNPKNHNEQFF.

The rearrangement joins TRBV5-4 to TRBJ2-6; 7 bases match TRBD2. The CDR3 covers 16 residues. Trimming cost V 7 bases and J 1 base; bases outside gene matches: 8. Per the germline V gene, CDR1 is SGHNT and CDR2 is YYREEE (reference sequence). CDR3 amino acids: CASRGDRESGANVLTF. The CDR3 DNA follows: TGTGCCAGCCGGGGGGACCGGGAATCTGGGGCCAACGTCCTGACTTTC.

The chain carries TRBV9 and TRBJ2-3, with 14 bases that match TRBD2. The CDR3 consists of 17 residues. The V and J ends lost 4 bases and 6 bases, in that order; junction bases with no gene match: 10. Germline V gene lookup returns CDR1 SGDLS and CDR2 YYNGEE. The DNA for the CDR3 is TGTGCCAGCAGCCCCCATGATTGGACTAGCGGGAGGGATACGCAGTATTTT. The encoded protein is CASSPHDWTSGRDTQYF.

As to this clone: This same CDR3 is encoded by further DNA sequences in the sample. This sequence joins TRBV18 and TRBJ2-5; 9 nucleotides agree with TRBD1. The CDR3 runs to 14 residues. Germline assignment: CDR1 KGHSH and CDR2 LQKENI. V gave up 3 bases and J gave up 5 bases; unmatched junction bases: 4. The CDR3 loop reads CASSPGQGRETQYF. Written as DNA, the CDR3 is TGTGCCAGCTCACCGGGACAGGGAAGGGAGACCCAGTACTTC.